Below, 13 T cell receptor beta chains from the same sample are listed, as sequenced in a study of blood T cell repertoires in COVID-19. TCRdb's table, derived via immunoSEQ multiplex PCR, lists solely in-frame clones and lacks some. Of hundreds of thousands of clones in the sample, around 82% are singletons; the top ten hold around a tenth. Input material: peripheral blood. The source of these receptors is a woman aged 50 to 60 who had recovered from COVID-19.

The V gene is TRBV27, the J gene TRBJ1-2, with TRBD1 matching 10 bases. The V gene end was trimmed by 2 bases and the J gene end by 6 bases; junction bases not matched to a gene: 12. The CDR3 length is 17 residues. The germline V gene has CDR1 MNHEY and CDR2 SMNVEV (reference sequence). For the CDR3, the DNA is TGTGCCAGCAGTTTAGGGGAGGAGGACAGGGGGGATCATGGCTACACCTTC. This codes for CASSLGEEDRGDHGYTF.

The V gene is TRBV4-3, the J gene TRBJ1-6, with TRBD1 matching 9 bases. CDR1 is LGHNA and CDR2 is YSLEER in the germline V gene. V gave up 8 bases and J gave up 7 bases; unmatched junction bases: 9. CDR3 length: 15 amino acids. CDR3 loop: CASSYSGTGNSPLHF. In nucleotides, the CDR3 is TGCGCCAGCTCTTATTCCGGGACAGGGAATTCACCCCTCCACTTT.

The chain recombines TRBV28 with TRBJ2-7; possible D gene TRBD2, 5 bases. Looked up from germline, CDR1 is MDHEN and CDR2 is SYDVKM. Trimming removed 6 bases from V and 3 bases from J, with 18 bases in between. The CDR3 has 15 amino acids. This chain's CDR3 is CASSYASDYNYEQYF. CDR3 sequence (DNA): TGTGCCAGCAGCTATGCGAGCGACTACAACTACGAGCAGTACTTC.

V and J are TRBV9 and TRBJ1-1, with D possibly matching TRBD1 (6 bases). This CDR3 spans 16 amino acids. The germline V and J ends were trimmed by 1 base and 2 bases, with 15 bases remaining between them. Germline V gives CDR1 SGDLS, CDR2 YYNGEE. CDR3 sequence: CASSVSCWTDNTEAFF. The CDR3 bases are TGTGCCAGCAGCGTATCCTGCTGGACAGATAACACTGAAGCTTTCTTT.

The chain couples TRBV7-2 to TRBJ2-2; maybe TRBD2 (6 bases). The CDR3 has 15 amino acids. V was shortened by 8 bases and J by 5 bases, with 18 bases between the two germline ends. CDR1 and CDR2 (germline): SGHTA, FQGNSA. The CDR3 is CASDSPPAGTGELFF. For the CDR3, the DNA is TGTGCCAGCGACTCCCCTCCGGCGGGAACCGGGGAGCTGTTTTTT.

The rearrangement joins TRBV7-2 to TRBJ2-7; 10 bases map to TRBD2. V trimming: 2 bases; J trimming: 5 bases; junction bases outside the gene matches: 15. The V gene's germline CDR1 is SGHTA and CDR2 FQGNSA. The CDR3 loop spans 18 amino acids. Written as DNA, the CDR3 is TGTGCCAGCAGCTTAAGAGGTGTTTGGGCTAGCGGGAGCCACGAGCAGTACTTC. It encodes CASSLRGVWASGSHEQYF. Full variable domain (remainder filled in from reference TRBV7-2 and TRBJ2-7): GAGVSQSPSNKVTEKGKDVELRCDPISGHTALYWYRQSLGQGLEFLIYFQGNSAPDKSGLPSDRFSAERTGGSVSTLTIQRTQQEDSAVYLCASSLRGVWASGSHEQYFGPGTRLTVT.

Only a few counts were recorded for this clone. The CDR3 spells CASSATGQVNQPQHF. Written as DNA, the CDR3 is TGTGCCAGCAGCGCAACTGGACAGGTCAATCAGCCCCAGCATTTT. V and J are TRBV7-2 and TRBJ1-5, with 7 bases aligning to TRBD1. CDR3 length equals 15 residues. Germline V gene sequence: CDR1 SGHTA, CDR2 FQGNSA. The V segment lost 5 bases and the J segment 3 bases; nucleotides outside the gene matches: 7. The whole variable domain, remainder taken from reference TRBV7-2 and TRBJ1-5, is GAGVSQSPSNKVTEKGKDVELRCDPISGHTALYWYRQSLGQGLEFLIYFQGNSAPDKSGLPSDRFSAERTGGSVSTLTIQRTQQEDSAVYLCASSATGQVNQPQHFGDGTRLSIL.

The chain is built from TRBV6-2 or TRBV6-3 and TRBJ2-5; maybe TRBD1 (5 bases). The V end lost 2 bases, the J end lost 2 bases, and 18 bases lay between the germline ends. Germline assignment: CDR1 MNHEY and CDR2 SVGEGT. The CDR3 contains 17 residues. In DNA form, the CDR3 reads TGTGCCAGCAGTTACCCCTCCCAGGGTATGGGACAAGAGACCCAGTACTTC. Amino acids: CASSYPSQGMGQETQYF.

This chain connects TRBV19 to TRBJ2-3, with TRBD1 as a possible D gene (6 bases). Trimming took 1 base from V and 1 from J, leaving 9 bases between them. The CDR3 loop spans 15 amino acids. Germline V lookup: CDR1 LNHDA, CDR2 SQIVND (reference sequence). As DNA, the CDR3 is TGTGCCAGTAGTATAGCGCGGACAGGCACAGATACGCAGTATTTT. Its translation is CASSIARTGTDTQYF.

The chain is built from TRBV30 and TRBJ1-2, with 8 bases identical to TRBD1. The CDR3 has 14 amino acids. Germline CDR1 GTSNPN, CDR2 SVGIG (reference sequence). V was clipped by 0 bases and J by 7 bases; unmatched bases: 7. The CDR3 region has the DNA TGTGCCTGGAGTGTCACAGGGGGGGTGAGTGGCTACACCTTC. This translates into CAWSVTGGVSGYTF.

The J gene is TRBJ2-7, the V gene TRBV7-9; tentative D call: TRBD1 (6 bases). Deletions cut 6 bases from V and 5 bases from J, with 11 bases between. The CDR3 runs to 12 residues. Germline V gene data show CDR1 as SEHNR and CDR2 as FQNEAQ (reference sequence). In DNA, the CDR3 is TGTGCCAGCAGTCAGGGGTTCAACGAGCAGTACTTC. It codes for CASSQGFNEQYF.

As regards this clone: Other DNA sequences in this specimen translate into the identical CDR3. The genes are TRBV27 and TRBJ2-7, with unresolved D. Germline CDR1 MNHEY, CDR2 SMNVEV (reference sequence). Deletions cut 4 bases from V and 4 bases from J, with 8 bases between. This CDR3 has 12 amino acids. CDR3 sequence (DNA): TGTGCCAGCAGTTCCACCGGTTACGAGCAGTACTTC. Residues: CASSSTGYEQYF.

This clone showed up just a few times. The chain recombines TRBV7-8 with TRBJ2-1; 11 bases match TRBD2. Trimming removed 2 bases from V and 3 bases from J; junction bases left unmatched: 6. Germline CDR1 and CDR2: SGHVS and FQNEAQ. CDR3 length: 17 residues. The CDR3 loop reads CASSLLTSGTLYNEQFF. As DNA, the CDR3 is TGTGCCAGCAGCTTACTGACTAGCGGGACCCTCTACAATGAGCAGTTCTTC.